This note documents a single T cell receptor beta chain sequence. Antigen unknown. Every subset had its genomic DNA shared out evenly among several immunoSEQ plates. Libraries were prepared by immunoSEQ multiplex PCR; TCRdb keeps only in-frame clonotypes and omits some of them. The table includes about 800,000 clones, roughly 96% detected once. Naive CD8 cells comprised CD45RO-negative, CCR7-positively selected cells, excluding terminally differentiated effector memory CD45RA+ cells. The sample originates from a study of shared clonotypes between healthy human individuals. In the study overall: Per donor, three plates held CD4 naive cells, three held CD4 memory, two held CD8 naive and one held CD8 memory.

Trimming cost V 2 bases and J 0 bases, with 4 bases left between them. CDR1 is MNHEY and CDR2 is SVGAGI in the germline V gene. This CDR3 contains 14 residues. Study outcomes and limitations: The naive CD4 repertoires of several donors were compared, and roughly 5.1% of clonotypes were shared.

Sample: naive CD8+ T cells sorted from blood. The source is a man younger than 40 in good health. This chain links TRBV6-5 with TRBJ2-2; no definite D call. The CDR3 reads CASSYNPNTGELFF. The CDR3 DNA follows: TGTGCCAGCAGTTACAACCCGAACACCGGGGAGCTGTTTTTT.